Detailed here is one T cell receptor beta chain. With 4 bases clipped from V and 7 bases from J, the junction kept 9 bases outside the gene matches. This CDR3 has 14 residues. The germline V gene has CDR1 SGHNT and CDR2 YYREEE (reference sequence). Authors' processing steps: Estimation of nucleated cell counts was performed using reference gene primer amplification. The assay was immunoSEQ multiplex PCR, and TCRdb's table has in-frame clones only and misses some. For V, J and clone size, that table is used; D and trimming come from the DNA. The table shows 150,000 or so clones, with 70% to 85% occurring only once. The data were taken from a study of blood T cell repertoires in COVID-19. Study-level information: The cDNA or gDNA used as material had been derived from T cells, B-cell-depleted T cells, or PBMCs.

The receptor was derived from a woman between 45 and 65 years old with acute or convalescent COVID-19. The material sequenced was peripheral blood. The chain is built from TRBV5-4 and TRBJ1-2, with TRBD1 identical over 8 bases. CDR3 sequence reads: CASSQNRGTGGYTF. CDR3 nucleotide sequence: TGTGCCAGCAGCCAAAACAGGGGGACCGGTGGCTACACCTTC. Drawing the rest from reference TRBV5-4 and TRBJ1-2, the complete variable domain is ETGVTQSPTHLIKTRGQQVTLRCSSQSGHNTVSWYQQALGQGPQFIFQYYREEENGRGNFPPRFSGLQFPNYSSELNVNALELDDSALYLCASSQNRGTGGYTFGSGTRLTVV.